Below, 23 T cell receptor beta chains from the same sample are listed, as sequenced in a study of Ad26.COV2.S vaccination and SARS-CoV-2 variants. Here immunoSEQ multiplex PCR was the method, and the copy in TCRdb shows in-frame clones only, minus some. The sample includes 500,000 or so clones, about 91% seen only once; the top ten take 2% to 3%. Indicated treatment: some 20 received Ad26.COV2.S at low or high dose, single or two shots; about 5 received placebo; per-sample allocation not given. Day 63 after the first injection of vaccine or placebo was the sampling time. Sequenced material: peripheral blood, taken in a trial of Ad26.COV2.S vaccine versus placebo. These receptors all stem from a person between 18 and 65 years old who received the Ad26.COV2.S COVID-19 vaccine or a placebo.

The sample holds one count of this clone. J is TRBJ2-3 and V is TRBV3-1 (or the pseudogene TRBV3-2); D not resolved. Deletions cut 0 bases from V and 5 bases from J, with 12 bases between. CDR1 is LGHDT and CDR2 is YNNKEL in the germline V gene (reference sequence). The CDR3 sequence is 15 residues long. Here the CDR3 DNA reads TGTGCCAGCAGCCAAGATCTGGTTACCCTAGATACGCAGTATTTT. Encoded protein: CASSQDLVTLDTQYF.

J is TRBJ1-2 and V is TRBV30, with D unresolved. From germline, CDR1 is GTSNPN and CDR2 SVGIG (reference sequence). There are 11 residues in the CDR3. For the CDR3, the DNA is TGTGCACAAGCCTGGGAAGGTGGCTACACCTTC. This gives the protein CAQAWEGGYTF.

The chain combines TRBV6-2 or TRBV6-3 with TRBJ2-7; D may correspond to TRBD1 or TRBD2 (5 bases each). Germline V gives CDR1 MNHEY, CDR2 SVGEGT. The CDR3 sequence is 15 residues long. Between the trimmed V and J ends, which lost 1 base and 4 bases, there was a span of 14 bases. The DNA of the CDR3 is TGTGCCAGCAGTTACTGGGCAGGGAGTTTTTACGAGCAGTACTTC. It is translated as CASSYWAGSFYEQYF.

The sample holds one count of this clone. This rearrangement joins TRBV13 to TRBJ2-2; D is uncertain. The CDR3 is 11 residues long. V lost 6 bases to trimming and J lost 7 bases, with 6 bases between them. Per the germline V gene, CDR1 is PRHDT and CDR2 is FYEKMQ (reference sequence). CDR3 loop: CASSLIGELFF. The CDR3 bases are TGTGCCAGCAGTCTAATCGGGGAGCTGTTTTTT.

The chain joins TRBV9 to TRBJ2-3, with TRBD1 as a possible D gene (5 bases). The CDR3 extends over 15 amino acids. Germline CDR1 reads SGDLS; CDR2 reads YYNGEE. V dropped 1 base and J dropped 3 bases, with 12 bases sitting between them. The DNA of the CDR3 is TGTGCCAGCAGCGTAAGTCCAGGGTATACAGATACGCAGTATTTT. It specifies CASSVSPGYTDTQYF.

V and J are TRBV11-3 and TRBJ2-7; D is undetermined. The CDR3 extends over 13 amino acids. The V gene's germline CDR1 is SGHNT and CDR2 YENEEA. V was pared by 6 bases and J by 2 bases, with 11 bases between. CDR3 amino acids: CASSRDTTYEQYV. CDR3 bases: TGTGCCAGCAGTCGAGACACGACCTACGAGCAGTACGTC.

V is TRBV11-3 and J is TRBJ1-4, with a possible D match to TRBD1 (5 bases). Germline assignment: CDR1 SGHNT and CDR2 YENEEA. The CDR3 is made up of 16 amino acids. V shed 0 bases and J shed 4 bases, with 12 bases lying between them. The DNA of the CDR3 is TGTGCCAGCAGCTTAGAGGGACTGGATCTTAATGAAAAACTGTTTTTT. This sequence encodes CASSLEGLDLNEKLFF. The whole variable domain, remainder taken from reference TRBV11-3 and TRBJ1-4, is EAGVVQSPRYKIIEKKQPVAFWCNPISGHNTLYWYLQNLGQGPELLIRYENEEAVDDSQLPKDRFSAERLKGVDSTLKIQPAELGDSAVYLCASSLEGLDLNEKLFFGSGTQLSVL.

The chain recombines TRBV5-6 with TRBJ2-7, with D unresolved. Germline V lookup: CDR1 SGHDT, CDR2 YYEEEE. The CDR3 is 12 amino acids. V lost 0 bases, J lost 3 bases, and 4 bases lay in between. The CDR3 nucleotides are TGTGCCAGCAGCTTGGATAACTACGAGCAGTACTTC. Protein product: CASSLDNYEQYF.

This clone was counted a single time. The rearrangement joins TRBV5-1 to TRBJ1-1; a weak D match, TRBD1 (5 bases). Germline-derived CDR1 and CDR2 are SGHRS and YFSETQ. Trimming cost V 0 bases and J 2 bases, with 20 bases left between them. The CDR3 runs 18 residues. CDR3 sequence reads: CASSLAGQGWEDNTEAFF. CDR3 coding DNA: TGCGCCAGCAGCTTGGCTGGGCAGGGATGGGAGGATAACACTGAAGCTTTCTTT.

The chain has TRBV5-1 and TRBJ2-3; D ambiguous. CDR3 size: 19 residues. CDR1 and CDR2 from the germline V gene are SGHRS and YFSETQ. V lost 0 bases and J 0 bases, leaving 20 bases between the germline ends. The chain's CDR3 is CASSLAPGTELDSTDTQYF. CDR3 nucleotide sequence: TGCGCCAGCAGCTTGGCCCCGGGCACGGAGCTCGATAGCACAGATACGCAGTATTTT.

The CDR3 spells CASRSPSGGRNEQFF. The CDR3 nucleotides are TGTGCCAGCAGGAGCCCTAGCGGGGGGCGTAATGAGCAGTTCTTC. The chain employs TRBV6-6 and TRBJ2-1, with TRBD2 matching 11 bases. The CDR3 loop spans 15 amino acids. J gave up 7 bases and V 6 bases, and 8 bases lay outside the gene matches. Germline V gives CDR1 MNHNY, CDR2 SVGAGI (reference sequence).

Only a few counts were recorded for this clone. The V and J genes are TRBV4-1 and TRBJ2-7; D perhaps matches TRBD1 (6 bases). Trimming removed 0 bases from V and 4 bases from J, with 10 bases in between. Germline V gene sequence: CDR1 MGHRA, CDR2 YSYEKL. The CDR3 spans 14 residues. The CDR3 protein is CASSQEPRGYEQYF. CDR3 coding DNA: TGCGCCAGCAGCCAAGAACCCAGGGGTTACGAGCAGTACTTC.

V is TRBV5-1 and J is TRBJ1-4; D gene ambiguous. Trimming pared 0 bases from V and 7 bases from J, leaving 10 bases between. This CDR3 has 14 amino acids. Germline-derived CDR1 and CDR2 are SGHRS and YFSETQ. The CDR3 coding sequence is TGCGCCAGCAGCTTGGAACCAGCTCTTGAAAAACTGTTTTTT. It yields the protein CASSLEPALEKLFF.

Only one count was recorded for this clone. The rearrangement links TRBV30 to TRBJ2-5; the match to TRBD1 covers 7 bases. Germline lookup yields CDR1 GTSNPN and CDR2 SVGIG (reference sequence). The CDR3 is 15 amino acids. The V gene end was trimmed by 0 bases and the J gene end by 5 bases; junction bases not matched to a gene: 9. The DNA for the CDR3 is TGTGCCTGGAGTGTAAGAGACAGGGTCAGTGAGACCCAGTACTTC. Protein sequence: CAWSVRDRVSETQYF.

The V call is TRBV28, the J call TRBJ1-1; a possible D gene is TRBD1 (6 bases). CDR3 length: 17 amino acids. V was clipped by 6 bases and J by 0 bases, with 20 bases between them. The germline gives CDR1 MDHEN, CDR2 SYDVKM. CDR3 sequence reads: CASSAEGEGVLNTEAFF. In DNA form, the CDR3 reads TGTGCCAGCAGCGCCGAGGGGGAAGGGGTTTTGAACACTGAAGCTTTCTTT.

The chain uses TRBV7-9 and TRBJ1-5, with D perhaps TRBD1 (6 bases). Per the germline V gene, CDR1 is SEHNR and CDR2 is FQNEAQ (reference sequence). The CDR3 length is 15 residues. V lost 5 bases, J lost 0 bases, and 11 bases lay in between. In DNA, the CDR3 is TGTGCCAGCAGCCTAGTAGGGGGTAGCAATCAGCCCCAGCATTTT. It translates to CASSLVGGSNQPQHF.

The V and J genes are TRBV7-9 and TRBJ2-7; possible D gene TRBD1, 6 bases. The V end was cut by 3 bases, the J end by 2 bases, with 11 bases between. CDR3 length: 14 residues. CDR1 is SEHNR and CDR2 is FQNEAQ in the germline V gene (reference sequence). The CDR3 reads CASSFQTGAYEQYF. The DNA for the CDR3 is TGTGCCAGCAGCTTCCAGACAGGCGCCTACGAGCAGTACTTC.

The V call is TRBV7-8, the J call TRBJ2-2, with 11 bases that match TRBD2. In germline, CDR1 is SGHVS, CDR2 FQNEAQ. The CDR3 extends over 16 amino acids. V lost 5 bases to trimming and J lost 6 bases; unmatched junction nucleotides: 8. The CDR3 nucleotides are TGTGCCAGCAGCCCCCTAACTAGCGGGGGCGCCGGGGAGCTGTTTTTT. This encodes CASSPLTSGGAGELFF.

This clone was seen only a few times. CDR3 amino acids: CASSLAAGGNEQFF. The CDR3 DNA sequence: TGCGCCAGCAGCTTGGCTGCGGGAGGTAATGAGCAGTTCTTC. The rearrangement uses TRBV5-1 and TRBJ2-1; 8 nucleotides align to TRBD2. Germline V gene lookup returns CDR1 SGHRS and CDR2 YFSETQ. CDR3 length equals 14 residues. After removal of 0 bases from V and 7 bases from J, the junction contained 3 bases not matched to a gene.

The table lists this clone with a count of one. V usage is TRBV6-6 and J usage is TRBJ1-5; 9 bases are shared with TRBD1. Germline V gene data show CDR1 as MNHNY and CDR2 as SVGAGI (reference sequence). CDR3 length: 14 amino acids. The V segment lost 4 bases and the J segment 11 bases; nucleotides outside the gene matches: 9. CDR3 amino acids: CASSSTDRGKAQHF. CDR3 bases: TGTGCCAGCAGTTCCACCGACAGGGGGAAGGCCCAGCATTTT.

The chain combines TRBV19 with TRBJ1-5, with a possible D match to TRBD1 (6 bases). The CDR3 spans 17 residues. With 0 bases removed from V and 0 bases from J, the gap between germline ends came to 12 bases. Germline-derived CDR1 and CDR2 are LNHDA and SQIVND (reference sequence). The CDR3 protein is CASSIDLGTHSNQPQHF. The CDR3 region has the DNA TGTGCCAGTAGTATAGATCTGGGGACACATAGCAATCAGCCCCAGCATTTT.

The rearrangement uses TRBV13 and TRBJ2-3, with 9 bases matching TRBD1. The J segment lost 1 base and the V segment lost 5 bases, leaving 10 bases of the junction unmatched. Looked up from germline, CDR1 is PRHDT and CDR2 is FYEKMQ (reference sequence). The CDR3 is made up of 17 amino acids. This CDR3 reads CASSTPQGALGTDTQYF. CDR3 in DNA: TGTGCCAGCAGCACGCCACAGGGGGCGTTGGGCACAGATACGCAGTATTTT. The full variable domain, rest sourced from reference TRBV13 and TRBJ2-3, is AAGVIQSPRHLIKEKRETATLKCYPIPRHDTVYWYQQGPGQDPQFLISFYEKMQSDKGSIPDRFSAQQFSDYHSELNMSSLELGDSALYFCASSTPQGALGTDTQYFGPGTRLTVL.

The chain has TRBV4-1 and TRBJ2-3; TRBD2 matches at 7 bases. Germline lookup yields CDR1 MGHRA and CDR2 YSYEKL. CDR3 length equals 15 residues. V gave up 4 bases and J gave up 0 bases; unmatched junction bases: 4. The CDR3 region is CASSRDYVSTDTQYF. CDR3 nucleotide sequence: TGCGCCAGCAGCCGGGACTACGTTAGCACAGATACGCAGTATTTT.